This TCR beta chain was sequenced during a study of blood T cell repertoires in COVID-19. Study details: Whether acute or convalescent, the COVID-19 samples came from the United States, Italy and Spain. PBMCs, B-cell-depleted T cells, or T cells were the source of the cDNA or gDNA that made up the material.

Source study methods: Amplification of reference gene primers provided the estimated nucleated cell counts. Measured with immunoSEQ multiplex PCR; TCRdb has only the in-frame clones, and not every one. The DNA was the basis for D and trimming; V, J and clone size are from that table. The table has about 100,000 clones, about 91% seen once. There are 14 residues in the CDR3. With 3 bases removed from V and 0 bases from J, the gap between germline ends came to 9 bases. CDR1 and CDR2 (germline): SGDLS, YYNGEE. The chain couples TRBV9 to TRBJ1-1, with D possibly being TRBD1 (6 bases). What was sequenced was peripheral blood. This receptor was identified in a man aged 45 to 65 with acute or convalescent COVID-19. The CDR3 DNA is TGTGCCAGCAGCGCGGGACACATGAACACTGAAGCTTTCTTT. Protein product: CASSAGHMNTEAFF.